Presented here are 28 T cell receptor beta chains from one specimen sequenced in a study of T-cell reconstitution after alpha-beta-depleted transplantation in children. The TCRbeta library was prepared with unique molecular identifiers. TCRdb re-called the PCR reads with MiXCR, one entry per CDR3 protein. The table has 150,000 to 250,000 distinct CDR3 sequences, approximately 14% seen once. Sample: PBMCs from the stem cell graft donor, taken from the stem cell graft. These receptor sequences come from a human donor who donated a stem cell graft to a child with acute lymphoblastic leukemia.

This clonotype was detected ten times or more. The CDR3 reads CASSLPPGQEFF. In DNA, the CDR3 is TGTGCCAGCAGCCTACCCCCCGGGCAGGAGTTCTTC. The chain carries TRBV7-2 and TRBJ2-1; D uncertain. V lost 5 bases and J lost 14, with 16 bases in between. Looked up from germline, CDR1 is SGHTA and CDR2 is FQGNSA. This CDR3 is 12 amino acids long.

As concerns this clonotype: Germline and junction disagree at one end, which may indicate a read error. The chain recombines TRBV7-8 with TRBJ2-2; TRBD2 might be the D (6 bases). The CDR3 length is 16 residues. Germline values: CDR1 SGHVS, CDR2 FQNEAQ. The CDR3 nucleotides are TGTGCCAGCAGCTTAGGGACTGAATCGAACACCGGGGGGCTGTTTTTT. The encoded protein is CASSLGTESNTGGLFF.

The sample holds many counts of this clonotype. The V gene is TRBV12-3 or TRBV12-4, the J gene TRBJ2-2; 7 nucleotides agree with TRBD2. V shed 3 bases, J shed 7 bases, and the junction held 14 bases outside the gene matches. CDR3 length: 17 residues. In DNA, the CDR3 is TGTGCCAGCAGTTTCTATTGGGCTAGCGGAGTCCACGGGGAGCTGTTTTTT. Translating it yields CASSFYWASGVHGELFF.

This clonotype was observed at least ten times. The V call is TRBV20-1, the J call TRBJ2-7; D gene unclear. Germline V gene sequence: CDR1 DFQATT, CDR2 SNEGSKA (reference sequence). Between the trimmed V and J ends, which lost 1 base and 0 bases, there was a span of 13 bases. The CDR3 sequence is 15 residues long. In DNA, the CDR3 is TGCAGTGCTAGAGGGTATGGGGAAAGCTCCTACGAGCAGTACTTC. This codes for CSARGYGESSYEQYF.

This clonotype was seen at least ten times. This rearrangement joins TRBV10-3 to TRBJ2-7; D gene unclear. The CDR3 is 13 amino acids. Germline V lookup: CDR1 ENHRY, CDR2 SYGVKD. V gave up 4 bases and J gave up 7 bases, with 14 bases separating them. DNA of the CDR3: TGTGCCATCAGTGCGAGTAGGGCAGGTGAGCAGTACTTC. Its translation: CAISASRAGEQYF.

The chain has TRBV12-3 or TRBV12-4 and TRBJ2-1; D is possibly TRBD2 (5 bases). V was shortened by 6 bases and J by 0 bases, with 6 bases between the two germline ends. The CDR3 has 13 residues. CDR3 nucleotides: TGTGCCAGCAGGAGGGCCTCCTACAATGAGCAGTTCTTC. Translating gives CASRRASYNEQFF.

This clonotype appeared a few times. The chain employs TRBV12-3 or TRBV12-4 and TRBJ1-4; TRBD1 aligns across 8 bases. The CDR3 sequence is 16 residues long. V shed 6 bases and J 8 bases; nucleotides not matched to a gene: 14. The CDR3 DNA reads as TGTGCCAGCAGCCTTTCCATGACAGGGGTTCAGGAAAAACTGTTTTTT. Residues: CASSLSMTGVQEKLFF.

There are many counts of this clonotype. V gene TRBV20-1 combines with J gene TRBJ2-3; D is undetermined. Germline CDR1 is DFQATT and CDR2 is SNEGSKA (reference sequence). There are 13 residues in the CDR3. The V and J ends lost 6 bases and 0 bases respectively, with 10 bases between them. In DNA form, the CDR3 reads TGCAGTGCCGGAATCCATAGCACAGATACGCAGTATTTT. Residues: CSAGIHSTDTQYF.

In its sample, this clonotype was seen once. The CDR3 bases are TGCAGTGCTAGAGTGGGTACTCGGGGGCTCCAGCATTTT. Translation gives CSARVGTRGLQHF. The chain is built from TRBV20-1 and TRBJ1-5, with D possibly being TRBD1 (6 bases). Germline CDR1 DFQATT, CDR2 SNEGSKA (reference sequence). The V end lost 1 base, the J end lost 12 bases, and 16 bases lay between the germline ends. The CDR3 runs 13 residues.

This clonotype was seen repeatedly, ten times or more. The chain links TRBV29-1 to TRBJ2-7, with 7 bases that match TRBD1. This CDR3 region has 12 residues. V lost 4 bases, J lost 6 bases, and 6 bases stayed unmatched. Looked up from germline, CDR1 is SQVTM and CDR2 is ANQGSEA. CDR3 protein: CSVGHRGGEQYF. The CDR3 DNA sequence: TGCAGCGTTGGGCACAGGGGCGGCGAGCAGTACTTC.

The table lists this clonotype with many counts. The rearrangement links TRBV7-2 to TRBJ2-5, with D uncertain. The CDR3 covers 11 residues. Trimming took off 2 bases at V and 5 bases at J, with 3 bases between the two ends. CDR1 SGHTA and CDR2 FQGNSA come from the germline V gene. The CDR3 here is CASSLYETQYF. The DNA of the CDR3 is TGTGCCAGCAGCTTATATGAGACCCAGTACTTC.

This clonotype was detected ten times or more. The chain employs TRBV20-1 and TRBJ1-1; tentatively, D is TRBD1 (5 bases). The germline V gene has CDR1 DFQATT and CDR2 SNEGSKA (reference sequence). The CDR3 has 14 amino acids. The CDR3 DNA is TGCACTGTGCAGACCGGGACGGTGAACACTGAAGCTTTCTTT. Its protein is CTVQTGTVNTEAFF.

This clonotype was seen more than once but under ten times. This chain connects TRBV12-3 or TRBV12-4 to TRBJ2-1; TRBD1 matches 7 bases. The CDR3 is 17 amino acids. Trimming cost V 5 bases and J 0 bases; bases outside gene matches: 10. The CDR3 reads CASSPYSGQSSYNEQFF. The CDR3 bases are TGTGCCAGCAGTCCCTACTCGGGACAGAGCTCCTACAATGAGCAGTTCTTC.

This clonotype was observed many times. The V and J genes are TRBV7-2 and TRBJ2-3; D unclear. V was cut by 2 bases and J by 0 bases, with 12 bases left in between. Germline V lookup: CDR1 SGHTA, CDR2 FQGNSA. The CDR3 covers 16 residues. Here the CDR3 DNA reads TGTGCCAGCAGCTTAAGGCCAGCGCCGAGCACAGATACGCAGTATTTT. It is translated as CASSLRPAPSTDTQYF.

This CDR3 is CASSGRVLCWELFF. Written as DNA, the CDR3 is TGTGCCAGCAGCGGCAGGGTGCTCTGCTGGGAGCTGTTTTTT. V usage is TRBV5-5 and J usage is TRBJ2-2, with D maybe TRBD1 (5 bases). CDR3 size: 14 residues. V lost 4 bases and J 9 bases, leaving 16 bases between the germline ends. In germline, CDR1 is SGHKS, CDR2 YYEKEE (reference sequence).

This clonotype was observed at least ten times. CDR3 sequence: CASSPRREVNEQFF. The CDR3 DNA follows: TGTGCCAGCAGCCCTCGGCGGGAGGTCAATGAGCAGTTCTTC. The genes are TRBV13 and TRBJ2-1, with 8 bases matching TRBD2. Losses at the gene ends were 5 bases for V and 6 bases for J; bases not matched to a gene: 6. The CDR3 has 14 amino acids. Germline V CDR1 and CDR2: PRHDT, FYEKMQ (reference sequence). Supplemented by reference TRBV13 and TRBJ2-1, the full variable domain reads AAGVIQSPRHLIKEKRETATLKCYPIPRHDTVYWYQQGPGQDPQFLISFYEKMQSDKGSIPDRFSAQQFSDYHSELNMSSLELGDSALYFCASSPRREVNEQFFGPGTRLTVL.

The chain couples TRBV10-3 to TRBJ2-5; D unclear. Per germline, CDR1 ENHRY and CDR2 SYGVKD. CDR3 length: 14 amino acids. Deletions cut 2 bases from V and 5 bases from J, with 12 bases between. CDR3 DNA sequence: TGTGCCATCAGTGAGGGGCCGCTCACGGAGACCCAGTACTTC. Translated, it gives CAISEGPLTETQYF.

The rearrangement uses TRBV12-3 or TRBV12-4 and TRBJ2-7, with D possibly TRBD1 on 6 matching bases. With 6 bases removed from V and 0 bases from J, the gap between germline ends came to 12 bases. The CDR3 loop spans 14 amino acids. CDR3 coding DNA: TGTGCCAGCAGGCCTGACAGGCGCTCCTACGAGCAGTACTTC. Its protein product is CASRPDRRSYEQYF.

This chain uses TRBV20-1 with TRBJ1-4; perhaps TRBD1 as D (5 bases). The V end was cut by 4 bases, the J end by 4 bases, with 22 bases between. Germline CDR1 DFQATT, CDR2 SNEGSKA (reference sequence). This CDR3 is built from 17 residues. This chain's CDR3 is CSATGALGRGDNEKLFF. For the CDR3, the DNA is TGCAGTGCTACCGGGGCGCTAGGTAGGGGCGATAATGAAAAACTGTTTTTT.

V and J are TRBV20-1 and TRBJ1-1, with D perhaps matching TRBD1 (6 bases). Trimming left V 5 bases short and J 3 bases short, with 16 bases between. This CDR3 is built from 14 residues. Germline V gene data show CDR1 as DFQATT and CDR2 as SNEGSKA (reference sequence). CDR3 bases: TGCAGTGCTCCACAGGGTTCGAGGGACACTGAAGCTTTCTTT. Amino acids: CSAPQGSRDTEAFF.

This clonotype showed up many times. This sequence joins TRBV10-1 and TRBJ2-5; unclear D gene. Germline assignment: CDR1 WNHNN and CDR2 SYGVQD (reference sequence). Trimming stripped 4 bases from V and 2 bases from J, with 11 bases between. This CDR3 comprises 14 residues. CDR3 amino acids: CASSVSRQQETQYF. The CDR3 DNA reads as TGCGCCAGCAGTGTAAGTCGGCAGCAAGAGACCCAGTACTTC.

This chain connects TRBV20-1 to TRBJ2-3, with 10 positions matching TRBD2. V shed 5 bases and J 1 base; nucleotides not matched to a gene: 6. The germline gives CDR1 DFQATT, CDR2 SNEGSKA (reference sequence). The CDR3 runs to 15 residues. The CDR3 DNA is TGCAGTGCTGGACTCCTAGCGGGAGGCACAGATACGCAGTATTTT. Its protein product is CSAGLLAGGTDTQYF.

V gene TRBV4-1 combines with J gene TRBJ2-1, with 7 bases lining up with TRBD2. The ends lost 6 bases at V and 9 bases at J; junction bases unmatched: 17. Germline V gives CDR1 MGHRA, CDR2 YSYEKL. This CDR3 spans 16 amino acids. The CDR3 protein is CASRPEAREGRSEQFF. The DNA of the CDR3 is TGCGCCAGCAGACCTGAAGCGAGGGAGGGCCGGAGTGAGCAGTTCTTC.

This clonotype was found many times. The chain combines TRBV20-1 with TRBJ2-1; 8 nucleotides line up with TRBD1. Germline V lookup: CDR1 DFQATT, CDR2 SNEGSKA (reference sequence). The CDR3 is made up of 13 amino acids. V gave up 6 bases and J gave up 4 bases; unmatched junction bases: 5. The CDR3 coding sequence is TGCAGTGCAGCAGGGGGCGGGTACAATGAGCAGTTCTTC. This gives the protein CSAAGGGYNEQFF.

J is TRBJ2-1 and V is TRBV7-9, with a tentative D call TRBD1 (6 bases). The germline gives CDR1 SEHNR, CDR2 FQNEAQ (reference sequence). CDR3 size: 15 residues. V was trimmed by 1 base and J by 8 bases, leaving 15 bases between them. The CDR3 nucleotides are TGTGCCAGCAGCTTAGTAGGGGGAAGTCTCGATGAGCAGTTCTTC. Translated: CASSLVGGSLDEQFF.

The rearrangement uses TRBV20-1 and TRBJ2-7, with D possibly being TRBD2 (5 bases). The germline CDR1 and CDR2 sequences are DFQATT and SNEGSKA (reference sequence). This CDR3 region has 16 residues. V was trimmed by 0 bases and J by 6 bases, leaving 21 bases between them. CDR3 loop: CSARDIYDGESGEQYF. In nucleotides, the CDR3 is TGCAGTGCTAGAGATATCTACGACGGCGAAAGCGGCGAGCAGTACTTC.

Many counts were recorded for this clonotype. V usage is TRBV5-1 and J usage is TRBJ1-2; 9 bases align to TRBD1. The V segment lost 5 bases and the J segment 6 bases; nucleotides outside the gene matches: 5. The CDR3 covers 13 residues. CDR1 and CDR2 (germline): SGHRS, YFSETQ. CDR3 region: CASSSDRGNGYTF. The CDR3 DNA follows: TGCGCCAGCAGTTCCGACAGGGGGAATGGCTACACCTTC. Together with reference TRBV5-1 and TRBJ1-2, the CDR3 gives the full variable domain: KAGVTQTPRYLIKTRGQQVTLSCSPISGHRSVSWYQQTPGQGLQFLFEYFSETQRNKGNFPGRFSGRQFSNSRSEMNVSTLELGDSALYLCASSSDRGNGYTFGSGTRLTVV.

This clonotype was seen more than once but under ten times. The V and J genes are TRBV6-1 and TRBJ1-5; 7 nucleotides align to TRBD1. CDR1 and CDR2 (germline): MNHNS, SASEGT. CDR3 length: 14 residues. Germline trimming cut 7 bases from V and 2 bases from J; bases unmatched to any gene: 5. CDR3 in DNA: TGTGCCAGCAACCAGGGGGACGGCAATCAGCCCCAGCATTTT. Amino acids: CASNQGDGNQPQHF.